What follows is one T cell receptor (beta chain) and its context. This record comes from a study of blood T cell repertoires in COVID-19. Study details: T cells, B-cell-depleted T cells, or PBMCs supplied cDNA or gDNA.

Data came from immunoSEQ multiplex PCR; TCRdb stores just in-frame clones and leaves some out. The sample has 85,000 to 130,000 clones; 71% are singletons. Source material: peripheral blood. The TCR sequence derives from a human donor with acute or convalescent COVID-19. The donor label of this sample is uncertain.

CDR3 residues: CASSYSGHNYNEQFF. The CDR3 coding sequence is TGTGCCAGCAGTTACTCGGGACATAACTACAATGAGCAGTTCTTC. V is TRBV6-6 and J is TRBJ2-1, with D possibly TRBD1 on 6 matching bases. The CDR3 totals 15 residues. With 0 bases removed from V and 3 bases from J, the gap between germline ends came to 9 bases. Germline V gives CDR1 MNHNY, CDR2 SVGAGI (reference sequence).